The 15 T cell receptor beta chains listed next were all sequenced from one sample in a study of blood T cell repertoires in COVID-19. The table came from immunoSEQ multiplex PCR; TCRdb's copy has only in-frame clones and leaves some out. The sample gives roughly 220,000 clones, more than 75% of which show up once; 8% to 9% is in the top ten. The sequenced material came from peripheral blood. The source of these receptors is a woman aged 80 or over with COVID-19, enrolled during active disease.

CDR3 region: CASSYPTPTGHSPLHF. In DNA form, the CDR3 reads TGTGCCAGCAGCTATCCCACCCCGACAGGGCACTCACCCCTCCACTTT. The chain combines TRBV7-9 with TRBJ1-6; 7 nucleotides agree with TRBD1. The V and J ends lost 4 bases and 10 bases, in that order; junction bases with no gene match: 13. CDR1 and CDR2 from the germline V gene are SEHNR and FQNEAQ (reference sequence). The CDR3 contains 16 residues.

The rearrangement uses TRBV2 and TRBJ2-7, with D possibly matching TRBD2 (6 bases). Trimming took 7 bases from V and 3 from J, leaving 13 bases between them. This CDR3 comprises 13 residues. Germline loops: CDR1 SNHLY, CDR2 FYNNEI. CDR3: CASITSPDYEQYF. The CDR3 nucleotides are TGTGCCAGCATAACTAGCCCCGACTACGAGCAGTACTTC.

In DNA form, the CDR3 reads TGTGCCAGCAGTGGTGGGACAAACACCGGGGAGCTGTTTTTT. Protein product: CASSGGTNTGELFF. The chain links TRBV2 to TRBJ2-2, with a weak D call TRBD1 (6 bases). V was trimmed by 4 bases and J by 2 bases, leaving 8 bases between them. Germline loops: CDR1 SNHLY, CDR2 FYNNEI. CDR3 length equals 14 residues.

This clone was recorded a few times. This chain links TRBV12-3 or TRBV12-4 with TRBJ1-5, with D possibly being TRBD1 (5 bases). This CDR3 is built from 13 residues. The V gene lost 3 bases and the J gene lost 6 bases, with 9 bases spanning the gap. The CDR3 nucleotides read TGTGCCAGCAGTTTCGGGGGAGGTCAGCCCCAGCATTTT. Protein sequence: CASSFGGGQPQHF.

The rearrangement links TRBV28 to TRBJ1-1; TRBD1 agrees at 8 bases. This CDR3 is built from 15 residues. V was clipped by 6 bases and J by 9 bases; unmatched bases: 15. CDR1 MDHEN and CDR2 SYDVKM come from the germline V gene. Here the CDR3 DNA reads TGTGCCAGCAGGCTGAGTGCCTCAGGGGGCGGGAAAGCTTTCTTT. Amino acids: CASRLSASGGGKAFF.

This clone was recorded many times. The chain has TRBV29-1 and TRBJ1-5; D perhaps matches TRBD1 (5 bases). V lost 6 bases and J 1 base, leaving 10 bases between the germline ends. CDR3 length: 13 amino acids. CDR1 is SQVTM, CDR2 ANQGSEA, per germline. The CDR3 bases are TGCAGCGTAAGTAGGGGAAGCAATCAGCCCCAGCATTTT. Its protein product is CSVSRGSNQPQHF.

This chain joins TRBV7-3 and TRBJ2-3; TRBD2 matches at 8 bases. The J segment lost 2 bases and the V segment lost 5 bases, leaving 6 bases of the junction unmatched. Germline CDR1 and CDR2: SGHTA and FQGTGA. This CDR3 comprises 15 residues. Here the CDR3 DNA reads TGTGCCAGCAGCCGATTCGGACTAGCCACAGATACGCAGTATTTT. Amino acid sequence: CASSRFGLATDTQYF.

The gene calls are TRBV2 and TRBJ1-5; 10 positions agree with TRBD1. Germline loops: CDR1 SNHLY, CDR2 FYNNEI. V shed 7 bases, J shed 8 bases, and the junction held 8 bases outside the gene matches. The length of the CDR3 is 14 residues. CDR3 DNA: TGTGCCAGCACTTGGGGACAGGGGCGGGAGCCCCAGCATTTT. It translates to CASTWGQGREPQHF.

This clone was counted between two and nine times. The chain has TRBV27 and TRBJ2-7; D possibly corresponds to TRBD1 (7 bases). Per germline, CDR1 MNHEY and CDR2 SMNVEV (reference sequence). Trimming took 6 bases from V and 4 from J, leaving 16 bases between them. The length of the CDR3 is 14 residues. CDR3 region: CASSRGQGVYEQYF. In nucleotides, the CDR3 is TGTGCCAGCAGCCGGGGGCAGGGGGTGTACGAGCAGTACTTC.

The V and J genes are TRBV5-8 and TRBJ1-4; the D is unclear. Trimming left V 0 bases short and J 7 bases short, with 7 bases between. The germline CDR1 and CDR2 sequences are SGHTS and YDEGEE. The CDR3 consists of 13 residues. The DNA for the CDR3 is TGTGCCAGCAGCTTGGTTCGGGGTGAAAAACTGTTTTTT. Translating gives CASSLVRGEKLFF.

The chain joins TRBV7-2 to TRBJ2-3, with 7 positions matching TRBD2. J gave up 0 bases and V 5 bases, and 8 bases lay outside the gene matches. CDR3 length equals 16 residues. Looked up from germline, CDR1 is SGHTA and CDR2 is FQGNSA. Written as DNA, the CDR3 is TGTGCCAGCAGCCCCCAAGGGCGGGGGAGCACAGATACGCAGTATTTT. It encodes CASSPQGRGSTDTQYF.

V gene TRBV5-4 combines with J gene TRBJ2-5; 8 nucleotides align to TRBD1. This CDR3 is 13 amino acids long. In germline, CDR1 is SGHNT, CDR2 YYREEE (reference sequence). V was pared by 4 bases and J by 7 bases, with 6 bases of the junction left unmatched. This chain's CDR3 is CASSPDRGRTQYF. The CDR3 DNA reads TGTGCCAGCAGCCCAGACAGGGGAAGGACCCAGTACTTC.

V and J are TRBV6-5 and TRBJ2-5, with 12 bases matching TRBD2. The CDR3 has 14 amino acids. Trimming removed 5 bases from V and 5 bases from J; junction bases left unmatched: 3. The V gene's germline CDR1 is MNHEY and CDR2 SVGAGI. DNA of the CDR3: TGTGCCAGCAGTCCCACTAGCGGGGGGGAGACCCAGTACTTC. This encodes CASSPTSGGETQYF.

The chain couples TRBV2 to TRBJ1-1; 7 bases fit TRBD1. Germline V CDR1 and CDR2: SNHLY, FYNNEI. This CDR3 has 15 residues. The J segment lost 5 bases and the V segment lost 6 bases, leaving 12 bases of the junction unmatched. CDR3 DNA sequence: TGTGCCAGCAGCCCACAGGGGCGGAAGGGGACTGAAGCTTTCTTT. Protein product: CASSPQGRKGTEAFF.

For the CDR3, the DNA is TGCAGCGTTGAAGGACAGGTGAATGAAAAACTGTTTTTT. This gives the protein CSVEGQVNEKLFF. This chain connects TRBV29-1 to TRBJ1-4, with D possibly matching TRBD1 (6 bases). CDR3 length: 13 residues. V was clipped by 1 base and J by 5 bases, with 8 bases between them. Germline assignment: CDR1 SQVTM and CDR2 ANQGSEA.